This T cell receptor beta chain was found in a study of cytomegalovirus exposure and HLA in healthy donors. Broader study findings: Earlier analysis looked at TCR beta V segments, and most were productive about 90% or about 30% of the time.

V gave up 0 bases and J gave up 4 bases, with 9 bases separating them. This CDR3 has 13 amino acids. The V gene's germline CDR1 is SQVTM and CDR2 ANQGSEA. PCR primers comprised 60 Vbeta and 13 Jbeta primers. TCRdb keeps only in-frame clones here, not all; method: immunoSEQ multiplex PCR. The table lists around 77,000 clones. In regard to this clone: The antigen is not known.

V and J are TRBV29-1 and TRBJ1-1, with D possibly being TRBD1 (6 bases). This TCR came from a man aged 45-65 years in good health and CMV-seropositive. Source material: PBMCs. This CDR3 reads CSVEEGASTEAFF. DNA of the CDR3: TGCAGCGTTGAAGAGGGGGCGAGCACTGAAGCTTTCTTT.